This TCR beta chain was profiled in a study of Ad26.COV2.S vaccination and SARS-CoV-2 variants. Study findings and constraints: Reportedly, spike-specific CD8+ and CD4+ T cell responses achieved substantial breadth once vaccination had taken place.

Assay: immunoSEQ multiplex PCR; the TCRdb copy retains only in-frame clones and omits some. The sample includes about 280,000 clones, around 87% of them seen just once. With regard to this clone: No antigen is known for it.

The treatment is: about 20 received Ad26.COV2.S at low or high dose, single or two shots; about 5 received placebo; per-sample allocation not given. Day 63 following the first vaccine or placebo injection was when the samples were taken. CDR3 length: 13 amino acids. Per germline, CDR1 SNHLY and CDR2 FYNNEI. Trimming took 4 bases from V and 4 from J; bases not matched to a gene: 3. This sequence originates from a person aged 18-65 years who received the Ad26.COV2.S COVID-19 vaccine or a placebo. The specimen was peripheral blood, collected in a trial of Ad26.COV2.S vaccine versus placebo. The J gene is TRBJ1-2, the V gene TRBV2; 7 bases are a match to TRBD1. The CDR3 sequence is CASSVTGVYGYTF. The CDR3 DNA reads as TGTGCCAGCAGTGTCACAGGGGTCTATGGCTACACCTTC.